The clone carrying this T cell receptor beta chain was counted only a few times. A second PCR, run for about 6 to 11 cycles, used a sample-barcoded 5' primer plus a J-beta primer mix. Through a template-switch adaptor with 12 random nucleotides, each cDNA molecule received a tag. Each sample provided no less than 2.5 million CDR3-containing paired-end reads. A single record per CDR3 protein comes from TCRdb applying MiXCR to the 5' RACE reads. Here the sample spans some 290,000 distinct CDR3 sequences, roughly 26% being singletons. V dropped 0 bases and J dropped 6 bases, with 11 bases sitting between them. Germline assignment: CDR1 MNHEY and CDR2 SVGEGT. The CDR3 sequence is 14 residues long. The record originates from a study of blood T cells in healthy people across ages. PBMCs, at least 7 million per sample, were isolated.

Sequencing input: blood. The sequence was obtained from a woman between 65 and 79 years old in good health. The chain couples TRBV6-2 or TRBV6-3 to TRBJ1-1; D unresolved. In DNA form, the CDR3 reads TGTGCCAGCAGTTACTCGGCGGGGAGGGCTGAAGCTTTCTTT. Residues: CASSYSAGRAEAFF.